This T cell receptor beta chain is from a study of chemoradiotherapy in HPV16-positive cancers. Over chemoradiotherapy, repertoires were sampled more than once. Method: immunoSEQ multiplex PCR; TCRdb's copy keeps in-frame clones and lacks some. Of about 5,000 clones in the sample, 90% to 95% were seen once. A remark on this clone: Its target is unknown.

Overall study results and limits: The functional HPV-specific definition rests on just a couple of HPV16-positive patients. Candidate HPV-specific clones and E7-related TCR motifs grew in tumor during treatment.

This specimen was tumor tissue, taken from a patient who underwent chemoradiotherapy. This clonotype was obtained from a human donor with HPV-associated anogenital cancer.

The CDR3 here is CASSMTGGGYTF. CDR3 nucleotides: TGTGCCAGTAGTATGACAGGGGGAGGCTACACCTTC. The chain has TRBV19 and TRBJ1-2; 9 bases line up with TRBD1. Germline CDR1 is LNHDA and CDR2 is SQIVND (reference sequence). This CDR3 contains 12 residues. V lost 3 bases and J lost 8; bases outside the gene matches: 1.